These T cell receptor beta chains were read from a single sample in a study of T cell responses to AZD1222 COVID-19 vaccine. Profiling relied on immunoSEQ multiplex PCR, and the TCRdb table lists in-frame clones only, not all of them. Of 90,000 to 140,000 clones listed, 88% are singletons. Sequencing used peripheral blood, obtained on day 0 of AZD1222 vaccination. These receptors were collected from an adult in good health. The CDR3 runs from the conserved cysteine through the conserved F or W. Fields, in order: J gene, V gene, CDR3 length, CDR3 protein.

j_call: TRBJ2-6
v_call: TRBV6-5
cdr3_length: 15
cdr3_aa: CASMSVGGGANVLTF

j_call: TRBJ2-1
v_call: TRBV5-1
cdr3_length: 13
cdr3_aa: CASSLEGLDEQFF

j_call: TRBJ2-7
v_call: TRBV10-2
cdr3_length: 15
cdr3_aa: CASSDKREALYEQYF

j_call: TRBJ1-2
v_call: TRBV7-9
cdr3_length: 14
cdr3_aa: CASSFGIGNYGYTF

j_call: TRBJ1-5
v_call: TRBV10-3
cdr3_length: 13
cdr3_aa: CATSDSSNQPQHF

j_call: TRBJ2-7
v_call: TRBV14
cdr3_length: 14
cdr3_aa: CASSQDPGTYEQYF

j_call: TRBJ1-3
v_call: TRBV30
cdr3_length: 17
cdr3_aa: CAWTTWDWESSGNTIYF

j_call: TRBJ2-2
v_call: TRBV5-1
cdr3_length: 16
cdr3_aa: CASSLVLGMNTGELFF

j_call: TRBJ2-7
v_call: TRBV18
cdr3_length: 14
cdr3_aa: CASLGVQGPYEQYF

j_call: TRBJ1-1
v_call: TRBV7-3
cdr3_length: 15
cdr3_aa: CASSLSSRGSTEAFF

j_call: TRBJ2-1
v_call: TRBV29-1
cdr3_length: 10
cdr3_aa: CSAREGEQFF

j_call: TRBJ1-5
v_call: TRBV10-3
cdr3_length: 13
cdr3_aa: CAISENSNQPQHF

j_call: TRBJ2-3
v_call: TRBV6-1
cdr3_length: 15
cdr3_aa: CASSERGRWTDTQYF

j_call: TRBJ1-2
v_call: TRBV10-3
cdr3_length: 13
cdr3_aa: CAISDISNYGYTF

j_call: TRBJ2-4
v_call: TRBV24-1
cdr3_length: 13
cdr3_aa: CATSDSDRNIQYF

j_call: TRBJ2-1
v_call: TRBV27
cdr3_length: 18
cdr3_aa: CASSLDTGTSGLYNEQFF

j_call: TRBJ2-2
v_call: TRBV3-1/TRBV3-2
cdr3_length: 16
cdr3_aa: CASSPPGQGNTGELFF

j_call: TRBJ1-1
v_call: TRBV28
cdr3_length: 14
cdr3_aa: CASSFPPENTEAFF

j_call: TRBJ2-3
v_call: TRBV19
cdr3_length: 14
cdr3_aa: CASTAAGGVSTQYF

j_call: TRBJ2-2
v_call: TRBV11-3
cdr3_length: 13
cdr3_aa: CASSRPPTGELFF

j_call: TRBJ2-7
v_call: TRBV27
cdr3_length: 15
cdr3_aa: CASSLFGVGAYEQYF

j_call: TRBJ2-1
v_call: TRBV25-1
cdr3_length: 14
cdr3_aa: CASSSTRADNEQFF

j_call: TRBJ2-3
v_call: TRBV21-1
cdr3_length: 15
cdr3_aa: CASRALSGRSDTQYF

j_call: TRBJ2-7
v_call: TRBV18
cdr3_length: 14
cdr3_aa: CASSGAESSYEQYF

j_call: TRBJ2-2
v_call: TRBV2
cdr3_length: 15
cdr3_aa: CASTLIQGGTGELFF

j_call: TRBJ2-7
v_call: TRBV5-1
cdr3_length: 14
cdr3_aa: CASSQGQSRREQYF

j_call: TRBJ2-1
v_call: TRBV7-2
cdr3_length: 17
cdr3_aa: CASSSYLASSSYNEQFF

j_call: TRBJ1-4
v_call: TRBV21-1
cdr3_length: 17
cdr3_aa: CASSIGDYGGGNEKLFF

j_call: TRBJ1-1
v_call: TRBV3-1/TRBV3-2
cdr3_length: 13
cdr3_aa: CASSQSGATEAFF

j_call: TRBJ2-2
v_call: TRBV9
cdr3_length: 15
cdr3_aa: CASSDPQGYTGELFF

j_call: TRBJ1-2
v_call: TRBV27
cdr3_length: 14
cdr3_aa: CASPPRDGIYGYTF

j_call: TRBJ2-1
v_call: TRBV9
cdr3_length: 16
cdr3_aa: CASSVDLSSSYNEQFF

j_call: TRBJ1-1
v_call: TRBV6-2/TRBV6-3
cdr3_length: 13
cdr3_aa: CASSRGGATEAFF

j_call: TRBJ2-1
v_call: TRBV27
cdr3_length: 14
cdr3_aa: CASSQTRLVHEQFF

j_call: TRBJ2-7
v_call: TRBV23-1
cdr3_length: 16
cdr3_aa: CASSQSWQGVHYEQYF

j_call: TRBJ2-5
v_call: TRBV7-2
cdr3_length: 13
cdr3_aa: CASSSGGGETQYF

j_call: TRBJ1-1
v_call: TRBV10-1
cdr3_length: 13
cdr3_aa: CASSPRSDTEAFF

j_call: TRBJ2-1
v_call: TRBV28
cdr3_length: 19
cdr3_aa: CASSNLGAGGPVAYNEQFF

j_call: TRBJ1-6
v_call: TRBV2
cdr3_length: 17
cdr3_aa: CASSPDRGFVENSPLHF

j_call: TRBJ2-4
v_call: TRBV5-1
cdr3_length: 14
cdr3_aa: CASSFGRGSNIQYF

j_call: TRBJ1-2
v_call: TRBV7-3
cdr3_length: 14
cdr3_aa: CASSLNPTGYGYTF

j_call: TRBJ1-1
v_call: TRBV20-1
cdr3_length: 16
cdr3_aa: CSASNFGQGMNTEAFF

j_call: TRBJ1-1
v_call: TRBV5-1
cdr3_length: 15
cdr3_aa: CASRFASGLNTEAFF

j_call: TRBJ2-7
v_call: TRBV7-6
cdr3_length: 15
cdr3_aa: CASSPTSGSGYEQYF

j_call: TRBJ1-2
v_call: TRBV28
cdr3_length: 14
cdr3_aa: CASRPTGDNYGYTF

j_call: TRBJ2-7
v_call: TRBV11-2
cdr3_length: 13
cdr3_aa: CASSPVGVGEQYF

j_call: TRBJ2-3
v_call: TRBV11-1
cdr3_length: 16
cdr3_aa: CASSSGTSGVTDTQYF

j_call: TRBJ2-4
v_call: TRBV7-2
cdr3_length: 17
cdr3_aa: CASSPESGAAAKNIQYF

j_call: TRBJ2-2
v_call: TRBV28
cdr3_length: 14
cdr3_aa: CASSLLPNTGELFF

j_call: TRBJ2-1
v_call: TRBV5-1
cdr3_length: 15
cdr3_aa: CASSSVGQGRDEQFF

j_call: TRBJ2-2
v_call: TRBV18
cdr3_length: 14
cdr3_aa: CASSQGLADGELFF

j_call: TRBJ2-2
v_call: TRBV19
cdr3_length: 14
cdr3_aa: CASSWRGQTGELFF

j_call: TRBJ2-1
v_call: TRBV14
cdr3_length: 14
cdr3_aa: CASSQEGGYNEQFF

j_call: TRBJ2-4
v_call: TRBV9
cdr3_length: 15
cdr3_aa: CASSVELGAKNIQYF